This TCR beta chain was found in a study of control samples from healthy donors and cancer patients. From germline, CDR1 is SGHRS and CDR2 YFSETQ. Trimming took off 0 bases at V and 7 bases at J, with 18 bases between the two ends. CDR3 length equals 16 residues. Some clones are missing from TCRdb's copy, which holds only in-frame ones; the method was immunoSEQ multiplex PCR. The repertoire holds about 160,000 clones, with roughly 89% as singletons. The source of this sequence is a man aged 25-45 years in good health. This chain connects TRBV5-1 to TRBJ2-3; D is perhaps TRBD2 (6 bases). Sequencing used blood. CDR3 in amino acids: CASSLGGDSAQHTQYF. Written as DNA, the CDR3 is TGCGCCAGCAGCTTGGGTGGGGACTCAGCACAGCATACGCAGTATTTT.